These 31 T cell receptor beta chains originate from one sample sequenced in a study of blood T cell repertoires in COVID-19. Clones were read by immunoSEQ multiplex PCR, and TCRdb kept only the in-frame ones, dropping some. The sample comprises a few hundred thousand clones, roughly nine tenths of which are singletons, and approximately 1.2% rests with the top ten. Sequenced material: PBMCs or T cells enriched from blood (not recorded which). The source is a human donor in a cohort exposed to, infected with or recovered from COVID-19 (not recorded which). The donor label of this sample is uncertain.

The gene calls are TRBV5-1 and TRBJ1-6; D not resolved. The V gene lost 0 bases and the J gene lost 0 bases, with 4 bases spanning the gap. Germline assignment: CDR1 SGHRS and CDR2 YFSETQ. The CDR3 is made up of 15 amino acids. The chain's CDR3 is CASSLDGSYNSPLHF. The CDR3 region has the DNA TGCGCCAGCAGCTTGGACGGCTCCTATAATTCACCCCTCCACTTT.

The CDR3 is CASSDGGADTQYF. DNA for the CDR3: TGTGCCAGCAGCGACGGGGGGGCAGATACGCAGTATTTT. The chain couples TRBV7-9 to TRBJ2-3, with 8 positions matching TRBD2. Unmatched junction bases numbered 2, after V lost 5 bases and J lost 4 bases. Germline-derived CDR1 and CDR2 are SEHNR and FQNEAQ (reference sequence). The CDR3 has 13 residues.

This sequence joins TRBV4-1 and TRBJ2-5; 8 bases align to TRBD2. V dropped 5 bases and J dropped 4; count of bases not matched to a gene: 6. From germline, CDR1 is MGHRA and CDR2 YSYEKL. The CDR3 sequence is 14 residues long. CDR3 coding DNA: TGCGCCAGCAGCACCCCGGGGGGGGGAGAGACCCAGTACTTC. This gives the protein CASSTPGGGETQYF.

The sample holds a few counts of this clone. This chain connects TRBV4-2 to TRBJ1-3, with D hard to call. V was pared by 1 base and J by 2 bases, with 12 bases between. The V gene's germline CDR1 is LGHNA and CDR2 YNFKEQ. The CDR3 loop spans 16 amino acids. The CDR3 protein is CASSQGAGRPGNTIYF. In DNA form, the CDR3 reads TGTGCCAGCAGCCAAGGGGCGGGTAGGCCTGGAAACACCATATATTTT.

Concerning this clone: Mismatch with germline at one junction end may stem from a read error. This chain's CDR3 is CASREELTDTQYF. In DNA form, the CDR3 reads TGTGCCAGCAGGGAAGAGCTCACAGATACGCAGTATTTT. The chain links TRBV2 to TRBJ2-3; D remains unclear. Germline CDR1 and CDR2: SNHLY and FYNNEI. This CDR3 has 13 residues. The whole variable domain, remainder taken from reference TRBV2 and TRBJ2-3, is EPEVTQTPSHQVTQMGQEVILRCVPISNHLYFYWYRQILGQKVEFLVSFYNNEISEKSEIFDDQFSVERPDGSNFTLKIRSTKLEDSAMYFCASREELTDTQYFGPGTRLTVL.

The chain recombines TRBV11-2 with TRBJ1-4, with 8 bases matching TRBD1. Germline CDR1 and CDR2: SGHAT and FQNNGV. Unmatched junction bases numbered 6, after V lost 7 bases and J lost 5 bases. This CDR3 is built from 14 residues. CDR3 DNA sequence: TGTGCCAGCACCCGGACAGGGACAAATGAAAAACTGTTTTTT. Encoded protein: CASTRTGTNEKLFF.

The V call is TRBV29-1, the J call TRBJ1-1; D uncertain. Germline CDR1 SQVTM, CDR2 ANQGSEA. The CDR3 sequence is 11 residues long. V gave up 1 base and J gave up 6 bases, with 6 bases separating them. CDR3 nucleotide sequence: TGCAGCGTTGAAGGGGCATCTGAAGCTTTCTTT. Translated, it gives CSVEGASEAFF.

The genes are TRBV4-1 and TRBJ1-5; D remains ambiguous. The V end lost 4 bases, the J end lost 0 bases, and 16 bases lay between the germline ends. The CDR3 loop spans 17 amino acids. Looked up from germline, CDR1 is MGHRA and CDR2 is YSYEKL. The CDR3 sequence: CASSPGSRRYSNQPQHF. DNA for the CDR3: TGCGCCAGCAGCCCTGGGTCCAGGCGCTATAGCAATCAGCCCCAGCATTTT.

This chain uses TRBV24-1 with TRBJ1-4; D unresolved. The germline V gene has CDR1 KGHDR and CDR2 SFDVKD. V lost 4 bases and J lost 0, with 5 bases in between. This CDR3 contains 14 residues. The CDR3 coding sequence is TGTGCCACCAGTGACGGGGCAACTAATGAAAAACTGTTTTTT. The encoded protein is CATSDGATNEKLFF.

The rearrangement links TRBV7-8 to TRBJ1-1; D remains ambiguous. Germline values: CDR1 SGHVS, CDR2 FQNEAQ. The CDR3 runs to 12 residues. Trimming shortened V by 5 bases and J by 6 bases, and 10 bases separated the two germline ends. The CDR3 bases are TGTGCCAGCAGCCCACAGTCGTCTGAAGCTTTCTTT. Protein sequence: CASSPQSSEAFF.

CDR3 DNA: TGTGCCAGCAGCTCATCCGTAGGGGGGACAGGGGTTTCCAAACTGTTTTTT. Its translation: CASSSSVGGTGVSKLFF. This rearrangement joins TRBV5-4 to TRBJ1-4, with 10 bases fitting TRBD1. Germline V gene lookup returns CDR1 SGHNT and CDR2 YYREEE (reference sequence). This CDR3 has 17 residues. Germline trimming cut 3 bases from V and 11 bases from J; bases unmatched to any gene: 16.

The chain uses TRBV4-1 and TRBJ2-5; the D is unclear. The V end lost 4 bases, the J end lost 4 bases, and 4 bases lay between the germline ends. The germline V gene has CDR1 MGHRA and CDR2 YSYEKL. The CDR3 consists of 11 residues. The CDR3 sequence is CASSLRETQYF. The CDR3 DNA reads as TGCGCCAGCAGCCTGAGAGAGACCCAGTACTTC.

The chain combines TRBV19 with TRBJ1-6; 9 bases line up with TRBD1. This CDR3 spans 16 amino acids. The junction had 12 bases not matched to a gene; V was cut back by 6 bases and J by 9 bases. Germline CDR1 LNHDA, CDR2 SQIVND (reference sequence). The CDR3 loop reads CASSEGTGLSSSPLHF. CDR3 DNA: TGTGCCAGTAGCGAGGGGACAGGGCTTAGTAGTTCACCCCTCCACTTT.

V usage is TRBV6-5 and J usage is TRBJ1-1; unclear D gene. This CDR3 has 13 residues. V was pared by 7 bases and J by 5 bases, with 14 bases between. Germline V CDR1 and CDR2: MNHEY, SVGAGI. CDR3 amino acids: CASIPEGRTEAFF. DNA for the CDR3: TGTGCCAGCATTCCCGAGGGAAGGACTGAAGCTTTCTTT.

The rearrangement uses TRBV4-1 and TRBJ2-2; D is uncertain. The V and J ends lost 4 bases and 0 bases respectively, with 12 bases between them. Germline lookup yields CDR1 MGHRA and CDR2 YSYEKL. The CDR3 consists of 16 residues. The CDR3 spells CASSPRAATNTGELFF. In DNA, the CDR3 is TGCGCCAGCAGCCCGCGTGCGGCCACGAACACCGGGGAGCTGTTTTTT.

The chain combines TRBV5-4 with TRBJ2-5, with unresolved D. With 3 bases removed from V and 9 bases from J, the gap between germline ends came to 15 bases. The CDR3 runs 13 residues. From germline, CDR1 is SGHNT and CDR2 YYREEE (reference sequence). In nucleotides, the CDR3 is TGTGCCAGCAGCTCGAGGTACCAGAGACCCCAGTACTTC. Translating it yields CASSSRYQRPQYF.

V gene TRBV19 combines with J gene TRBJ1-4; tentatively, D is TRBD1 (6 bases). Germline values: CDR1 LNHDA, CDR2 SQIVND (reference sequence). The CDR3 is 16 residues long. V was shortened by 2 bases and J by 8 bases, with 18 bases between the two germline ends. CDR3 sequence reads: CASSILGGPRAEKLFF. DNA for the CDR3: TGTGCCAGTAGTATACTCGGGGGGCCGAGGGCCGAAAAACTGTTTTTT.

A few counts support this clone. The V gene is TRBV19, the J gene TRBJ1-5; TRBD1 might be the D (6 bases). The CDR3 spans 16 residues. V was pared by 11 bases and J by 0 bases, with 20 bases between. In germline, CDR1 is LNHDA, CDR2 SQIVND (reference sequence). The chain's CDR3 is CAVGTPRVDSNQPQHF. The CDR3 DNA reads as TGTGCCGTCGGGACACCCCGAGTCGATAGCAATCAGCCCCAGCATTTT. Together with reference TRBV19 and TRBJ1-5, the CDR3 gives the full variable domain: DGGITQSPKYLFRKEGQNVTLSCEQNLNHDAMYWYRQDPGQGLRLIYYSQIVNDFQKGDIAEGYSVSREKKESFPLTVTSAQKNPTAFYLCAVGTPRVDSNQPQHFGDGTRLSIL.

J is TRBJ1-1 and V is TRBV12-3 or TRBV12-4; D gene ambiguous. The CDR3 is 13 residues long. The germline V and J ends were trimmed by 5 bases and 2 bases, with 9 bases remaining between them. This chain's CDR3 is CASSNYRNTEAFF. CDR3 bases: TGTGCCAGCAGTAACTATAGAAACACTGAAGCTTTCTTT.

This chain joins TRBV7-8 and TRBJ2-2; tentative D call: TRBD2 (5 bases). V was clipped by 2 bases and J by 3 bases, with 13 bases between them. This CDR3 is 16 amino acids long. The germline V gene encodes CDR1 SGHVS and CDR2 FQNEAQ. The CDR3 is CASSLRDARDTGELFF. CDR3 nucleotides: TGTGCCAGCAGCTTAAGGGATGCGCGGGACACCGGGGAGCTGTTTTTT.

The gene calls are TRBV19 and TRBJ2-5, with TRBD1 matching 7 bases. CDR3 length: 15 residues. The germline V gene encodes CDR1 LNHDA and CDR2 SQIVND (reference sequence). The V gene end was trimmed by 5 bases and the J gene end by 5 bases; junction bases not matched to a gene: 11. The CDR3 bases are TGTGCCAGTAGTCCCCGACAGGGTAATTGGGAGACCCAGTACTTC. It codes for CASSPRQGNWETQYF.

The rearrangement links TRBV7-9 to TRBJ1-1; D is ambiguous. Trimming stripped 0 bases from V and 2 bases from J, with 22 bases between. The CDR3 runs 19 residues. In germline, CDR1 is SEHNR, CDR2 FQNEAQ (reference sequence). CDR3: CASSLARFLVEGRNTEAFF. CDR3 nucleotides: TGTGCCAGCAGCTTAGCGAGATTTCTTGTTGAAGGGAGAAACACTGAAGCTTTCTTT.

This chain uses TRBV5-1 with TRBJ1-5, with D tentatively TRBD1 (5 bases). CDR1 and CDR2 (germline): SGHRS, YFSETQ. The CDR3 runs 13 residues. Trimming cost V 3 bases and J 5 bases, with 9 bases left between them. This CDR3 is CASSYGADQPQHF. The CDR3 DNA is TGCGCCAGCAGCTATGGGGCGGATCAGCCCCAGCATTTT.

The chain couples TRBV6-4 to TRBJ2-1; tentative D call: TRBD1 (6 bases). Per germline, CDR1 MRHNA and CDR2 SNTAGT. Trimming pared 3 bases from V and 2 bases from J, leaving 11 bases between. This CDR3 has 15 residues. CDR3 loop: CASSEAWGPYNEQFF. CDR3 sequence (DNA): TGTGCCAGCAGTGAAGCGTGGGGGCCCTACAATGAGCAGTTCTTC.

The genes are TRBV14 and TRBJ1-1, with D unclear. CDR1 is SGHDN and CDR2 is FVKESK in the germline V gene. CDR3 length: 13 amino acids. V was cut by 6 bases and J by 4 bases, with 12 bases left in between. This chain's CDR3 is CASSLGLGTEAFF. Written as DNA, the CDR3 is TGTGCCAGCAGTCTTGGGCTGGGCACTGAAGCTTTCTTT.

This chain joins TRBV7-9 and TRBJ2-2; the match to TRBD1 covers 7 bases. After removal of 1 base from V and 3 bases from J, the junction contained 5 bases not matched to a gene. The CDR3 is made up of 16 amino acids. CDR1 SEHNR and CDR2 FQNEAQ come from the germline V gene (reference sequence). The CDR3 region is CASSLGRDSHTGELFF. CDR3 coding DNA: TGTGCCAGCAGCTTAGGCCGGGACAGTCACACCGGGGAGCTGTTTTTT.

J is TRBJ2-3 and V is TRBV19, with 9 bases that match TRBD1. This CDR3 has 14 residues. CDR1 is LNHDA, CDR2 SQIVND, per germline (reference sequence). Trimming cost V 5 bases and J 4 bases; bases outside gene matches: 4. The CDR3 sequence is CASSPTGGADTQYF. CDR3 DNA: TGTGCCAGTAGTCCAACAGGGGGCGCAGATACGCAGTATTTT.

This sequence joins TRBV6-2 or TRBV6-3 and TRBJ2-5; TRBD1 is a possible D gene (6 bases). Trimming left V 2 bases short and J 9 bases short, with 13 bases between. The CDR3 covers 13 residues. Germline lookup yields CDR1 MNHEY and CDR2 SVGEGT. The CDR3 region is CASSYRQAGAQYF. The CDR3 DNA reads TGTGCCAGCAGTTACAGACAGGCCGGGGCCCAGTACTTC.

This chain uses TRBV7-9 with TRBJ2-3, with D uncertain. This CDR3 spans 14 amino acids. CDR1 SEHNR and CDR2 FQNEAQ come from the germline V gene (reference sequence). V dropped 5 bases and J dropped 6 bases, with 15 bases sitting between them. The CDR3 bases are TGTGCCAGCAGCATTAGTGGTTCCGTTGATACGCAGTATTTT. This sequence encodes CASSISGSVDTQYF.

V is TRBV18 and J is TRBJ1-3; D unclear. CDR3 length: 16 residues. The V and J ends lost 6 bases and 8 bases respectively, with 23 bases between them. Per germline, CDR1 KGHSH and CDR2 LQKENI. The CDR3 region has the DNA TGTGCCAGCTCGCCCGTAAAGTCTCCCGGGTGGGACACCATATATTTT. As protein: CASSPVKSPGWDTIYF.

The V and J genes are TRBV27 and TRBJ2-3; D ambiguous. There are 12 residues in the CDR3. Germline lookup yields CDR1 MNHEY and CDR2 SMNVEV (reference sequence). V was cut by 5 bases and J by 2 bases, with 5 bases left in between. CDR3 sequence reads: CASSPNTDTQYF. The DNA for the CDR3 is TGTGCCAGCAGTCCCAACACAGATACGCAGTATTTT.